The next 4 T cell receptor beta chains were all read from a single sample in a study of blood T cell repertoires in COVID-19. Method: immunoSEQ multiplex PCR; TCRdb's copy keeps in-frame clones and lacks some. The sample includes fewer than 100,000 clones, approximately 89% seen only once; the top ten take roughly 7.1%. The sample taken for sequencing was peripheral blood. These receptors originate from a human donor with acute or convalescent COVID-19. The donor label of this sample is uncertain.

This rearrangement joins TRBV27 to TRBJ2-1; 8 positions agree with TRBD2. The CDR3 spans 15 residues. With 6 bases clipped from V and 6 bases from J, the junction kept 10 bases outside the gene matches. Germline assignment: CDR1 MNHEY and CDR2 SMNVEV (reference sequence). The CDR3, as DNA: TGTGCCAGCAGACCCGGGACTAGTTTTGCCAATGAGCAGTTCTTC. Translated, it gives CASRPGTSFANEQFF.

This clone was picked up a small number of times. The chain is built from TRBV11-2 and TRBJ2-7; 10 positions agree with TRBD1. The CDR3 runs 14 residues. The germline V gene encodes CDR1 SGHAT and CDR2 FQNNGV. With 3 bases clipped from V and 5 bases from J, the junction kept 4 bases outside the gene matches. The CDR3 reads CASSFGTGVNEQYF. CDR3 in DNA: TGTGCCAGCAGCTTTGGGACAGGGGTGAACGAGCAGTACTTC.

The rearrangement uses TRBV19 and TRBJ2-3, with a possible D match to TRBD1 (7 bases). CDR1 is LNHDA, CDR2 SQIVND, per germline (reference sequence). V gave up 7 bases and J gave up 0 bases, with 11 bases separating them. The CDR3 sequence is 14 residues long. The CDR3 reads CASTGGSSTDTQYF. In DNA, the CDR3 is TGTGCCAGTACAGGGGGGTCGAGCACAGATACGCAGTATTTT.

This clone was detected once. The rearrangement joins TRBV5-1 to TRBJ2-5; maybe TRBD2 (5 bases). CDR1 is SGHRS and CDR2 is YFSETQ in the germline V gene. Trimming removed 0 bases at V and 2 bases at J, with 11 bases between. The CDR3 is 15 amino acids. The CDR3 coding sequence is TGCGCCAGCAGCTTGGTTGGGCTAGCACAAGAGACCCAGTACTTC. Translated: CASSLVGLAQETQYF.